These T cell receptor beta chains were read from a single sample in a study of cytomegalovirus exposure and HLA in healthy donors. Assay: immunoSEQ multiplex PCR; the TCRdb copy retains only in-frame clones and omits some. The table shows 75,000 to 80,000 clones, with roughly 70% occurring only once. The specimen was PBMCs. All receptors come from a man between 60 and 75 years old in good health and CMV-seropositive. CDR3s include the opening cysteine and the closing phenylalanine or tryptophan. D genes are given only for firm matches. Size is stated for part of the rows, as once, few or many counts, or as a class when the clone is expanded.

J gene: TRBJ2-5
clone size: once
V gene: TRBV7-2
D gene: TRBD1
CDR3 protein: CASSTRTGEETQYF
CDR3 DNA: TGTGCCAGCAGCACCAGGACAGGTGAAGAGACCCAGTACTTC

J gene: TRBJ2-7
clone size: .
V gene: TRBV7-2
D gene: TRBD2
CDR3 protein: CASSPRGGPSYEQYF
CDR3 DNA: TGTGCCAGCAGCCCCCGGGGGGGGCCCTCCTACGAGCAGTACTTC

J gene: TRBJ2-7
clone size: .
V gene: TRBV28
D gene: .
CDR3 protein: CASSLRSSGEQYF
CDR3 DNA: TGTGCCAGCAGTTTAAGGAGCTCGGGTGAGCAGTACTTC

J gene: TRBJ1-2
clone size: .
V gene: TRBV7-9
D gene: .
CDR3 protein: CASSLPQGSYGYTF
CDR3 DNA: TGTGCCAGCAGCCTACCCCAGGGTTCCTATGGCTACACCTTC

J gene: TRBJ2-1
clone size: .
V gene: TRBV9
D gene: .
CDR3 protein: CASSVGGPGEQFF
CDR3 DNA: TGTGCCAGCAGCGTAGGCGGACCAGGGGAGCAGTTCTTC

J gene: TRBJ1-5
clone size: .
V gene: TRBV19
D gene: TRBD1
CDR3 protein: CATSRDRGRNQPQHF
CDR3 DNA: TGTGCCACGAGCCGGGACAGGGGTCGCAATCAGCCCCAGCATTTT

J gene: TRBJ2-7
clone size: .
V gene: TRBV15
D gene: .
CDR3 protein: CATSRGEGGSSYEQYF
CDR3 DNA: TGTGCCACCAGCAGAGGGGAAGGAGGGAGCTCCTACGAGCAGTACTTC

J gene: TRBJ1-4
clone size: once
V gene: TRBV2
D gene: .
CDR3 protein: CASRQGQINEKLFF
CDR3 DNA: TGTGCCAGCAGGCAAGGACAGATAAATGAAAAACTGTTTTTT

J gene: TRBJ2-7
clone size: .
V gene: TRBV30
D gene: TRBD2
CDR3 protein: CAWSGMSGTYSYEQYF
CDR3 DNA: TGTGCCTGGAGTGGAATGAGCGGGACTTACTCCTACGAGCAGTACTTC

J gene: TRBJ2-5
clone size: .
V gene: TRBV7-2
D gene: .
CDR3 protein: CASSLRGGPRETQYF
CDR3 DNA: TGTGCCAGCAGCTTACGGGGTGGGCCTAGGGAGACCCAGTACTTC

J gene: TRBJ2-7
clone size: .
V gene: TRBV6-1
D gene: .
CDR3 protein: CASSVERASYEQYF
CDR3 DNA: TGTGCCAGCAGTGTTGAGCGGGCCTCCTACGAGCAGTACTTC

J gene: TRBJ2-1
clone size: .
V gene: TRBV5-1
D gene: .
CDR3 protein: CASSLEDSYNEQFF
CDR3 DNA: TGCGCCAGCAGCTTGGAGGACAGCTACAATGAGCAGTTCTTC

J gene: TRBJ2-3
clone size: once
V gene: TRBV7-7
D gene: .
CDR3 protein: CASSNSLHQTDTQYF
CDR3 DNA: TGTGCCAGCAGTAATAGCCTCCACCAAACAGATACGCAGTATTTT

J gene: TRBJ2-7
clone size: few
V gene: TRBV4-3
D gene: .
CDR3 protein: CASSPNRDWTYEQYF
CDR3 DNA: TGCGCCAGCAGCCCCAATCGGGACTGGACCTACGAGCAGTACTTC

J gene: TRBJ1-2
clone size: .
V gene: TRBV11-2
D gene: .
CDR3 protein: CASSPTLGAGGYTF
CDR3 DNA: TGTGCCAGCAGCCCCACCCTGGGGGCGGGCGGCTACACCTTC

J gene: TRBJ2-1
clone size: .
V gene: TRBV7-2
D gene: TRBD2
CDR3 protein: CASSPGGKNEQFF
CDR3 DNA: TGTGCCAGCAGCCCCGGGGGGAAAAATGAGCAGTTCTTC

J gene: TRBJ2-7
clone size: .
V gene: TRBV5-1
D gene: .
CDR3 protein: CASSRTRAGYEQYF
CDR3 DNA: TGCGCCAGCAGCCGGACCCGGGCGGGTTACGAGCAGTACTTC

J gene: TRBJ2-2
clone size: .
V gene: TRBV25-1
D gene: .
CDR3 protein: CASRETGVEGELFF
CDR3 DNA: TGTGCCAGCAGAGAAACCGGGGTGGAAGGGGAGCTGTTTTTT

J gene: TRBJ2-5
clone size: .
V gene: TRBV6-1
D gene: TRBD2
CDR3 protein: CASSEFPGRAGGRETQYF
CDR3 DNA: TGTGCCAGCAGTGAATTCCCCGGCAGGGCGGGGGGCCGGGAGACCCAGTACTTC

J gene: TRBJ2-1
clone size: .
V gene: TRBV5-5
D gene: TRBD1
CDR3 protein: CASSADRGPDNEQFF
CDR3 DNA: TGTGCCAGCAGCGCAGACAGGGGGCCGGACAATGAGCAGTTCTTC

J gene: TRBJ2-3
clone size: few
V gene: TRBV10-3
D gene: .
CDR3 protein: CAISELGEDTQYF
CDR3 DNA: TGTGCCATCAGTGAGCTGGGAGAAGATACGCAGTATTTT